The T cell receptor (beta chain) described here comes from a study of T cell clonotyping in hematopoietic cell transplantation. Described time point: recipient sample about 28 days before transplant, after cytoreduction. V was pared by 6 bases and J by 8 bases, with 13 bases between. CDR1 and CDR2 (germline): SQVTM, ANQGSEA. This CDR3 is 11 amino acids long. The protocol was immunoSEQ multiplex PCR, while the TCRdb copy is restricted to in-frame clones and leaves out a portion. The sample consists of roughly 6,000 clones, more than 75% of them appearing once. The sequence was collected from a woman aged 45-65 years with acute myeloid leukemia. Some clones in this sample may be carry-over from other donors' samples. Sequencing was performed on peripheral blood mononuclear cells, taken before stem cell transplant. The V gene is TRBV29-1, the J gene TRBJ1-1; D uncertain. The chain's CDR3 is CSVFKSIEAFF. In DNA form, the CDR3 reads TGCAGCGTATTTAAATCTATCGAAGCTTTCTTT.